This T cell receptor (beta chain) appears in the sequencing data of a study of shared clonotypes between healthy human individuals. Notes on the study in general: Depth was large, yet rarefaction showed that sorted-subset sequencing was incomplete.

For this clone: The antigen remains unidentified.

Repertoires were generated with immunoSEQ multiplex PCR, while TCRdb's copy carries only in-frame clones and drops some. The sample shows approximately 2.3 million clones, approximately 95% of them seen only once. CD45RA+ naive and CD45RA-negative memory subsets were separated from CD4+ cells. CDR3 length: 12 residues. The V gene end was trimmed by 4 bases and the J gene end by 7 bases; junction bases not matched to a gene: 4. Germline CDR1 is SGHRS and CDR2 is YFSETQ. The TCR sequence derives from a man aged 18 to 35 in good health. Some clones in this sample may be carry-over from other donors' samples. The V call is TRBV5-1, the J call TRBJ2-7; 8 bases are a match to TRBD1. Sequencing input: naive CD4+ T cells from PBMCs. Described subset: CD45RA+ positively selected. The CDR3 nucleotides are TGCGCCAGCAGCCAGACAGGGGTAGAGCAGTACTTC. Residues: CASSQTGVEQYF.